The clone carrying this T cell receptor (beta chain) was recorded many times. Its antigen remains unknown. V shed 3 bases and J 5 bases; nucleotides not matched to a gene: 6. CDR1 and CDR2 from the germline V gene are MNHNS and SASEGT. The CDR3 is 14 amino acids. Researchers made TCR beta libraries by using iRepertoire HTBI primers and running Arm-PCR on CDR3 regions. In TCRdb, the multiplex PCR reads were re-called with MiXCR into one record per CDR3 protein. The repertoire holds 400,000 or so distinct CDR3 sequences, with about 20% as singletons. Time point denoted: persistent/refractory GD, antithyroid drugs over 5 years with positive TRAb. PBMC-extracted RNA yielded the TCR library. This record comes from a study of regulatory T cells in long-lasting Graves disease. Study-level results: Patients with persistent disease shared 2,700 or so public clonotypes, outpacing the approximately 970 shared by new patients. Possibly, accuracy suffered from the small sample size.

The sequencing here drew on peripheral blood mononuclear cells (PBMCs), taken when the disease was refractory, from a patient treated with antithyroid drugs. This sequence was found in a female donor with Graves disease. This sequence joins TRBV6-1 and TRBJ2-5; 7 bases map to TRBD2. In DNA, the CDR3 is TGTGCCAGCAGTGAGCGGGGGATTCGTGAGACCCAGTACTTC. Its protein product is CASSERGIRETQYF.